A single sample is the source of the 13 T cell receptor beta chains below, sequenced in a study of CD8 T cells in Susac syndrome. Reverse transcription used about 0.5 to 1 ug RNA and random hexamers. TCRdb re-called the immunoSEQ multiplex PCR reads through MiXCR, storing one row per CDR3 protein. The sample contains about 210,000 distinct CDR3 sequences, about 96% of which appear only once. Sample: CD4+ T cells from PBMCs. These receptors came from a human donor with multiple sclerosis.

The chain joins TRBV6-5 to TRBJ1-2; 7 bases match TRBD1. The J segment lost 4 bases and the V segment lost 6 bases, leaving 5 bases of the junction unmatched. CDR3 size: 13 residues. The germline CDR1 and CDR2 sequences are MNHEY and SVGAGI. CDR3 residues: CASRVPGGYGYTF. For the CDR3, the DNA is TGTGCCAGCAGAGTGCCAGGGGGCTATGGCTACACCTTC.

The chain combines TRBV25-1 with TRBJ2-7; D gene ambiguous. Per the germline V gene, CDR1 is MGHDK and CDR2 is SYGVNS. The CDR3 is 11 amino acids. V lost 4 bases to trimming and J lost 6 bases, with 7 bases between them. DNA of the CDR3: TGTGCCAGCAGTGGGGTTATCGAGCAGTACTTC. Translating it yields CASSGVIEQYF.

The chain has TRBV5-1 and TRBJ2-7; TRBD2 aligns across 7 bases. V gave up 4 bases and J gave up 3 bases; unmatched junction bases: 10. The CDR3 is 15 amino acids. Per the germline V gene, CDR1 is SGHRS and CDR2 is YFSETQ. CDR3 bases: TGCGCCAGCAGCCCGGGTCGGGGAGGGAGCTACGAGCAGTACTTC. This codes for CASSPGRGGSYEQYF.

The chain is built from TRBV23-1 and TRBJ2-1; D unclear. TRBV23-1 is treated as an ORF (open reading frame) with a function not yet certain. Trimming removed 3 bases at V and 0 bases at J, with 9 bases between. The CDR3 length is 15 residues. CDR3 in DNA: TGCGCCAGCAGTCAGATCGCGAGCTCCTACAATGAGCAGTTCTTC. Translated, it gives CASSQIASSYNEQFF.

The chain combines TRBV5-1 with TRBJ2-7, with D perhaps being TRBD1 or TRBD2 (5 bases each). V dropped 0 bases and J dropped 2 bases, with 15 bases sitting between them. The CDR3 runs 16 residues. Germline loops: CDR1 SGHRS, CDR2 YFSETQ. The CDR3 loop reads CASSLAWDRGPYEQYF. The CDR3 region has the DNA TGCGCCAGCAGCTTGGCCTGGGACCGTGGCCCCTACGAGCAGTACTTC.

The rearrangement joins TRBV20-1 to TRBJ2-3; 7 bases map to TRBD1. The germline V gene has CDR1 DFQATT and CDR2 SNEGSKA (reference sequence). This CDR3 contains 15 residues. V trimming: 8 bases; J trimming: 0 bases; junction bases outside the gene matches: 11. The CDR3 nucleotides read TGCAGTCTGACGGACAGGCCTGTAAGCACAGATACGCAGTATTTT. It translates to CSLTDRPVSTDTQYF.

This chain joins TRBV9 and TRBJ2-1; D unclear. The CDR3 is 16 amino acids. Germline V gene sequence: CDR1 SGDLS, CDR2 YYNGEE. The V end lost 0 bases, the J end lost 0 bases, and 10 bases lay between the germline ends. The CDR3 region has the DNA TGTGCCAGCAGCGTAGGTCCTTCGAGCTCCTACAATGAGCAGTTCTTC. This translates into CASSVGPSSSYNEQFF.

This chain joins TRBV5-1 and TRBJ2-2; D is unclear. With 1 base removed from V and 2 bases from J, the gap between germline ends came to 9 bases. Per the germline V gene, CDR1 is SGHRS and CDR2 is YFSETQ. This CDR3 is 15 amino acids long. CDR3 sequence (DNA): TGCGCCAGCAGCTTGCGGGTTTCTAACACCGGGGAGCTGTTTTTT. It specifies CASSLRVSNTGELFF.

CDR3: CATSSDLRRGEETQYF. For the CDR3, the DNA is TGTGCCACCAGCAGCGACCTCCGCCGGGGCGAAGAGACCCAGTACTTC. V is TRBV15 and J is TRBJ2-5; D could derive from TRBD1 or TRBD2 (5 bases each). Trimming removed 3 bases at V and 3 bases at J, with 17 bases between. CDR1 is LNHNV, CDR2 YYDKDF, per germline (reference sequence). The CDR3 contains 16 residues.

V is TRBV18 and J is TRBJ1-1; 11 bases agree with TRBD1. CDR1 and CDR2 from the germline V gene are KGHSH and LQKENI. The V segment lost 5 bases and the J segment 5 bases; nucleotides outside the gene matches: 7. This CDR3 spans 15 amino acids. The CDR3 DNA reads as TGTGCCAGCTCAACGATGGGGACAGGGGGGACTGAAGCTTTCTTT. As protein: CASSTMGTGGTEAFF.

The chain carries TRBV5-1 and TRBJ2-7; possibly TRBD2 for D (5 bases). Germline lookup yields CDR1 SGHRS and CDR2 YFSETQ. CDR3 length equals 14 residues. V lost 2 bases to trimming and J lost 5 bases, with 14 bases between them. Here the CDR3 reads CASSFGEGLDEQYF. In DNA form, the CDR3 reads TGCGCCAGCAGCTTCGGCGAGGGCTTGGACGAGCAGTACTTC.

The J gene is TRBJ2-5, the V gene TRBV20-1; no firm D call. The V end lost 2 bases, the J end lost 1 base, and 14 bases lay between the germline ends. The germline V gene encodes CDR1 DFQATT and CDR2 SNEGSKA (reference sequence). The length of the CDR3 is 15 residues. CDR3 in DNA: TGCAGTGCTAGACGGGCAGGAGAATCCCAAGAGACCCAGTACTTC. The encoded protein is CSARRAGESQETQYF.

The chain couples TRBV2 to TRBJ1-5; D not certain. Germline V gene sequence: CDR1 SNHLY, CDR2 FYNNEI. This CDR3 comprises 14 residues. V lost 4 bases to trimming and J lost 6 bases, with 13 bases between them. The CDR3 protein is CASSGFLGSQPQHF. DNA of the CDR3: TGTGCCAGCAGTGGTTTTTTAGGGAGTCAGCCCCAGCATTTT.